This T cell receptor beta chain was captured by sequencing in a study of chemoradiotherapy in HPV16-positive cancers (dated by TCRdb to between 2020 and 2023). At the level of the whole study: Functional T-cell assays on cells from two HPV16-positive patients defined candidate HPV-specific T-cell clones and common TCR motifs. The candidate HPV-specific TCRs and motifs were then tracked in TCR repertoires from under 100 patients with HPV-related cancers. The study set out to ask whether T-cell immunity against the HPV oncoproteins E6 and E7 changes over the course of chemoradiotherapy and whether that immunity affects survival. The study at large found these results: Expansion of candidate HPV-specific clones and E7-related TCR motifs was observed in the tumor microenvironment during treatment, whereas no such expansion was observed for non-HPV-specific T cells. The survival association was reported for HPV16-positive patients, and the functional definition of HPV-specific T cells was derived from only a couple of HPV16-positive patients. Improved recurrence-free survival in HPV16-positive patients was associated with expansion of HPV-responsive T cells during chemoradiotherapy.

Germline trimming amounts to 5 bases on V and 2 bases on J, with 7 as the count of junction bases outside the gene matches. There are 15 amino acids in the CDR3, from cysteine to phenylalanine inclusive. Just the 45-base CDR3 DNA is kept, in frame starting at base 1. Taken from the germline V gene, the CDR1 and CDR2 loops are MDHEN and SYDVKM. Concerning this clone itself: Its antigen is currently not known. No base quality information exists; no much larger clone differs at one position.

The library relied on the immunoSEQ multiplex PCR assay. TCRdb took this table from immuneACCESS and kept in-frame rearrangements with V and J called. Such tables lack part of the clones; where checked against another copy, unresolved V genes explain under half of the gap, and the rest is unexplained. The sample yields some 2,900 clones; around nine tenths were counted once. Together, the top ten hold around 5.9% of the sample. Repertoires were sampled repeatedly over the course of chemoradiotherapy, so clonal expansion could be followed in the tumor microenvironment. The chain uses TRBV28 and TRBJ2-7, with 9 junctional bases fitting TRBD2. The starting material was tumor tissue, obtained from a patient who underwent chemoradiotherapy. The clonotype was recovered from a human donor with HPV-associated anogenital cancer. The DNA sequence reads TGTGCCAGCAGTCTGGGACTAGCCCGGGCCTACGAGCAGTACTTC. This encodes CASSLGLARAYEQYF. With the rest looked up from the reference TRBV28 and TRBJ2-7 genes rather than sequenced, the full variable domain is DVKVTQSSRYLVKRTGEKVFLECVQDMDHENMFWYRQDPGLGLRLIYFSYDVKMKEKGDIPEGYSVSREKKERFSLILESASTNQTSMYLCASSLGLARAYEQYFGPGTRLTVT.